The 17 T cell receptor beta chains below were found in one sample sequenced in a study of blood T cell repertoires in COVID-19. Generated by immunoSEQ multiplex PCR, the TCRdb table keeps only in-frame clones and is missing some. The sample carries around 260,000 clones, roughly nine tenths recorded once. The sample taken for sequencing was peripheral blood. The receptor source for this set is a man aged 55 to 69 who had recovered from COVID-19.

V and J are TRBV9 and TRBJ1-3; D perhaps matches TRBD1 (5 bases). The CDR3 length is 18 residues. Germline V gene data show CDR1 as SGDLS and CDR2 as YYNGEE. V was cut by 0 bases and J by 1 base, with 17 bases left in between. CDR3 in amino acids: CASSVGYGGGKSGNTIYF. The CDR3 DNA is TGTGCCAGCAGCGTAGGATATGGTGGGGGGAAGTCTGGAAACACCATATATTTT.

The chain joins TRBV3-1 (or the pseudogene TRBV3-2) to TRBJ2-5; 9 bases fit TRBD2. With V trimmed by 4 bases and J by 2 bases, 8 bases remained unmatched. From germline, CDR1 is LGHDT and CDR2 YNNKEL (reference sequence). The CDR3 sequence is 16 residues long. The CDR3 protein is CASSPSISGGQETQYF. The CDR3 bases are TGTGCCAGCAGCCCCTCCATAAGCGGGGGGCAAGAGACCCAGTACTTC.

Only a few counts were recorded for this clone. The rearrangement uses TRBV5-1 and TRBJ1-5; possible D gene TRBD1, 5 bases. This CDR3 has 14 residues. Trimming took off 0 bases at V and 6 bases at J, with 10 bases between the two ends. Per the germline V gene, CDR1 is SGHRS and CDR2 is YFSETQ. CDR3: CASSLDSGGQPQHF. The CDR3 DNA sequence: TGCGCCAGCAGCTTGGACAGCGGGGGTCAGCCCCAGCATTTT.

The chain uses TRBV27 and TRBJ1-1; 7 bases are shared with TRBD1. The CDR3 consists of 14 residues. The germline V gene has CDR1 MNHEY and CDR2 SMNVEV (reference sequence). J was trimmed by 4 bases and V by 5 bases; bases with no gene match: 7. CDR3 sequence reads: CASSGTAMGTEAFF. CDR3 nucleotide sequence: TGTGCCAGCAGTGGGACAGCGATGGGCACTGAAGCTTTCTTT.

For this clone: One end of the junction is discordant with germline, which a read error may explain. The chain has TRBV18 and TRBJ2-3, with 7 bases matching TRBD1. Germline V CDR1 and CDR2: KGHSH, LQKENI. The CDR3 length is 15 residues. DNA for the CDR3: TGTGCCAGCTCGCCACAGGGGTACGGCACAGATACGCAGTATTTT. This encodes CASSPQGYGTDTQYF. Full variable domain (missing parts from reference TRBV18 and TRBJ2-3): NAGVMQNPRHLVRRRGQEARLRCSPMKGHSHVYWYRQLPEEGLKFMVYLQKENIIDESGMPKERFSAEFPKEGPSILRIQQVVRGDSAAYFCASSPQGYGTDTQYFGPGTRLTVL.

The chain employs TRBV2 and TRBJ2-7; TRBD1 agrees at 9 bases. The CDR3 runs 12 residues. CDR1 and CDR2 (germline): SNHLY, FYNNEI. With 5 bases clipped from V and 5 bases from J, the junction kept 1 base outside the gene matches. The CDR3 nucleotides are TGTGCCAGCAGTAACAGGGGGCACGAGCAGTACTTC. Its translation: CASSNRGHEQYF.

The chain combines TRBV10-3 with TRBJ2-7; D is unclear. The CDR3 spans 13 residues. The V gene lost 0 bases and the J gene lost 3 bases, with 6 bases spanning the gap. Germline CDR1 ENHRY, CDR2 SYGVKD. CDR3 protein: CAISESTDYEQYF. The CDR3, as DNA: TGTGCCATCAGTGAGTCAACAGACTACGAGCAGTACTTC.

The chain joins TRBV29-1 to TRBJ1-2; perhaps TRBD1 as D (5 bases). The length of the CDR3 is 13 residues. In germline, CDR1 is SQVTM, CDR2 ANQGSEA. The ends were cut back, 5 bases at V and 5 bases at J, with 15 bases in the middle. The CDR3: CSVLNGQGYGYTF. The CDR3 bases are TGCAGCGTTCTTAACGGGCAGGGATATGGCTACACCTTC.

This chain connects TRBV27 to TRBJ2-7, with 8 bases identical to TRBD1. This CDR3 has 15 amino acids. CDR1 and CDR2 from the germline V gene are MNHEY and SMNVEV (reference sequence). After removal of 6 bases from V and 6 bases from J, the junction contained 13 bases not matched to a gene. CDR3 in DNA: TGTGCCAGCAGCCCACGAATTTTGACAGGGGTCGAGCAGTACTTC. Its protein is CASSPRILTGVEQYF.

The CDR3 is CASSLAGDNSPLHF. The CDR3 DNA reads TGCGCCAGCAGCTTGGCGGGGGATAATTCACCCCTCCACTTT. V and J are TRBV5-1 and TRBJ1-6; possible D gene TRBD1, 5 bases. The CDR3 has 14 amino acids. V dropped 0 bases and J dropped 5 bases, with 6 bases sitting between them. Germline V lookup: CDR1 SGHRS, CDR2 YFSETQ.

The genes are TRBV12-3 or TRBV12-4 and TRBJ1-1, with unresolved D. The CDR3 loop spans 11 amino acids. Trimming cost V 2 bases and J 8 bases, with 6 bases left between them. The CDR3 here is CASSLSTEAFF. The DNA of the CDR3 is TGTGCCAGCAGTTTATCGACAGAAGCTTTCTTT.

V and J are TRBV9 and TRBJ1-3; D gene unclear. CDR3 length: 15 amino acids. Deletions cut 4 bases from V and 2 bases from J, with 13 bases between. Germline loops: CDR1 SGDLS, CDR2 YYNGEE. The CDR3 sequence: CASSTLGNTGNTIYF. In DNA, the CDR3 is TGTGCCAGCAGCACCCTCGGGAATACTGGAAACACCATATATTTT.

V usage is TRBV30 and J usage is TRBJ1-3, with unresolved D. Trimming removed 2 bases at V and 0 bases at J, with 20 bases between. CDR1 GTSNPN and CDR2 SVGIG come from the germline V gene (reference sequence). CDR3 size: 18 residues. The CDR3 sequence: CAWSTAARASLSGNTIYF. CDR3 sequence (DNA): TGTGCCTGGAGTACAGCCGCCAGAGCCAGTCTCTCTGGAAACACCATATATTTT. The full variable domain, rest sourced from reference TRBV30 and TRBJ1-3, is SQTIHQWPATLVQPVGSPLSLECTVEGTSNPNLYWYRQAAGRGLQLLFYSVGIGQISSEVPQNLSASRPQDRQFILSSKKLLLSDSGFYLCAWSTAARASLSGNTIYFGEGSWLTVV.

The V gene is TRBV3-1 (or the pseudogene TRBV3-2), the J gene TRBJ1-2; D call uncertain. This CDR3 comprises 14 residues. Trimming took off 0 bases at V and 6 bases at J, with 11 bases between the two ends. Germline-derived CDR1 and CDR2 are LGHDT and YNNKEL (reference sequence). For the CDR3, the DNA is TGTGCCAGCAGCCAAGACGCGACATACAATGGCTACACCTTC. It encodes CASSQDATYNGYTF.

This rearrangement joins TRBV9 to TRBJ2-1, with unresolved D. Germline V gene sequence: CDR1 SGDLS, CDR2 YYNGEE. V was cut by 0 bases and J by 0 bases, with 7 bases left in between. This CDR3 spans 15 amino acids. CDR3 in amino acids: CASSVAGPSYNEQFF. As DNA, the CDR3 is TGTGCCAGCAGCGTAGCTGGGCCCTCCTACAATGAGCAGTTCTTC.

The chain has TRBV29-1 and TRBJ2-7, with D possibly TRBD2 on 5 matching bases. The CDR3 spans 12 residues. Germline CDR1 SQVTM, CDR2 ANQGSEA. Trimming removed 2 bases from V and 2 bases from J, with 7 bases in between. CDR3 loop: CSVEYGAYEQYF. In nucleotides, the CDR3 is TGCAGCGTTGAATACGGGGCCTACGAGCAGTACTTC.

This sequence joins TRBV4-1 and TRBJ1-1; TRBD1 aligns across 9 bases. The CDR3 length is 15 residues. V dropped 5 bases and J dropped 3; count of bases not matched to a gene: 7. Looked up from germline, CDR1 is MGHRA and CDR2 is YSYEKL. The DNA of the CDR3 is TGCGCCAGCAGCAAAAGGACAGGGGACGACACTGAAGCTTTCTTT. Protein product: CASSKRTGDDTEAFF.